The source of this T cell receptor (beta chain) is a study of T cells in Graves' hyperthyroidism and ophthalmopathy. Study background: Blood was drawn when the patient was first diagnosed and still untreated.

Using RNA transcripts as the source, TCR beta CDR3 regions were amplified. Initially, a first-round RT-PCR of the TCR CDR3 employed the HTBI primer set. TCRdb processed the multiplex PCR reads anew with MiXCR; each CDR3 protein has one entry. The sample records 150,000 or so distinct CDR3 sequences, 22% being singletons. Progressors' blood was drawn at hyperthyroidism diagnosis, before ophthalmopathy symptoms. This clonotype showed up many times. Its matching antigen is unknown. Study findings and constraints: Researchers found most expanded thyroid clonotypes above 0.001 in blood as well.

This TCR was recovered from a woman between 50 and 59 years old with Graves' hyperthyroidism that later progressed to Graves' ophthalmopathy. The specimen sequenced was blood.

CDR3 region: CASKKREGQETQYF. DNA for the CDR3: TGTGCCAGCAAGAAGCGGGAGGGCCAAGAGACCCAGTACTTC. The chain employs TRBV2 and TRBJ2-5, with 10 positions matching TRBD2. CDR1 is SNHLY, CDR2 FYNNEI, per germline. The CDR3 covers 14 residues. Trimming took 7 bases from V and 1 from J; bases not matched to a gene: 3. Full variable domain (rest looked up from reference TRBV2 and TRBJ2-5): EPEVTQTPSHQVTQMGQEVILRCVPISNHLYFYWYRQILGQKVEFLVSFYNNEISEKSEIFDDQFSVERPDGSNFTLKIRSTKLEDSAMYFCASKKREGQETQYFGPGTRLLVL.